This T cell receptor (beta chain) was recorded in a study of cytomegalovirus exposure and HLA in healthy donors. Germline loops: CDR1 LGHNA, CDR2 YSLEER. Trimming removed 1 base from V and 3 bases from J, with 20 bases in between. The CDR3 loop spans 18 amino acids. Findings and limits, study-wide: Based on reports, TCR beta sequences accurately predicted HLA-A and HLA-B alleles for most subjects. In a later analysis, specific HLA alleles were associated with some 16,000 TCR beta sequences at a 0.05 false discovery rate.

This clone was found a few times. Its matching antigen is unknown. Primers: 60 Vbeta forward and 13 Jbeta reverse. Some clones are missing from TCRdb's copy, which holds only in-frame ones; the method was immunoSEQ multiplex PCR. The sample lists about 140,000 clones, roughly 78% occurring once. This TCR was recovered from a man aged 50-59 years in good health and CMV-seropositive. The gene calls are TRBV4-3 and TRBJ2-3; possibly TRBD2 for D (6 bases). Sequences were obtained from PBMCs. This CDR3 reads CASSQAPGRGSITDTQYF. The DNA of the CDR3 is TGCGCCAGCAGCCAAGCCCCCGGGCGGGGATCGATAACAGATACGCAGTATTTT.